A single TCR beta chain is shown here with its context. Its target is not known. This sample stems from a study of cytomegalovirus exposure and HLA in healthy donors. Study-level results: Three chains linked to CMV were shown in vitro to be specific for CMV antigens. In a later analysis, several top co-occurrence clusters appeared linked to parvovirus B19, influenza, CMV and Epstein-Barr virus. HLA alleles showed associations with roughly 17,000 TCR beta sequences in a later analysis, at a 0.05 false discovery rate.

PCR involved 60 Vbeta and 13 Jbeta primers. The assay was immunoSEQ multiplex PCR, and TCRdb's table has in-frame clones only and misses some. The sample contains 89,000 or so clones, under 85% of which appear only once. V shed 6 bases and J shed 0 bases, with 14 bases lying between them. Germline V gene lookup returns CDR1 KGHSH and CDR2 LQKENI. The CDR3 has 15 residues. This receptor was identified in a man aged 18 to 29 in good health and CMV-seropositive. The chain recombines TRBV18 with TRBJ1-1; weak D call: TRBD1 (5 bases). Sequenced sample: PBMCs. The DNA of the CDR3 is TGTGCCAGCTCCCCAGAGACAGCCATGAACACTGAAGCTTTCTTT. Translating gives CASSPETAMNTEAFF.